The T cell receptor (beta chain) under discussion was sequenced for a study of T cell responses to AZD1222 COVID-19 vaccine. The protocol was immunoSEQ multiplex PCR, while the TCRdb copy is restricted to in-frame clones and leaves out a portion. The repertoire holds about 120,000 clones, with more than 85% as singletons. The clonotype originates from an adult who received the AZD1222 COVID-19 vaccine. Sequencing used peripheral blood, obtained 28 days after the second AZD1222 dose.

The CDR3: CASESRGNYGYTF. The CDR3, as DNA: TGTGCCAGCGAGTCCCGGGGGAACTATGGCTACACCTTC. The V and J genes are TRBV12-3 or TRBV12-4 and TRBJ1-2; tentatively, D is TRBD1 (5 bases). V was pared by 8 bases and J by 2 bases, with 12 bases between. The length of the CDR3 is 13 residues.